These 2 T cell receptor beta chains were all obtained from the same sample, sequenced in a study of cytomegalovirus exposure and HLA in healthy donors. The PCR used 60 Vbeta and 13 Jbeta primers. Using immunoSEQ multiplex PCR, the repertoire was profiled, and TCRdb retains in-frame clones only, with some absent. The sample carries about 120,000 clones, 55% to 75% recorded once. Sequenced: PBMCs. These receptors were taken from a man younger than 40 in good health and CMV-seropositive.

This chain links TRBV7-9 with TRBJ2-2; D call uncertain. Germline lookup yields CDR1 SEHNR and CDR2 FQNEAQ (reference sequence). There are 13 residues in the CDR3. V shed 2 bases and J shed 7 bases, with 8 bases lying between them. For the CDR3, the DNA is TGTGCCAGCAGCTTAAGTTCGGGCGGGGAGCTGTTTTTT. It encodes CASSLSSGGELFF.

The chain recombines TRBV28 with TRBJ2-3; a possible D gene is TRBD1 (6 bases). Trimming pared 6 bases from V and 1 base from J, leaving 11 bases between. The CDR3 consists of 14 residues. CDR1 and CDR2 (germline): MDHEN, SYDVKM. This chain's CDR3 is CASSPRTGTDTQYF. CDR3 coding DNA: TGTGCCAGCAGCCCCCGGACAGGCACAGATACGCAGTATTTT.